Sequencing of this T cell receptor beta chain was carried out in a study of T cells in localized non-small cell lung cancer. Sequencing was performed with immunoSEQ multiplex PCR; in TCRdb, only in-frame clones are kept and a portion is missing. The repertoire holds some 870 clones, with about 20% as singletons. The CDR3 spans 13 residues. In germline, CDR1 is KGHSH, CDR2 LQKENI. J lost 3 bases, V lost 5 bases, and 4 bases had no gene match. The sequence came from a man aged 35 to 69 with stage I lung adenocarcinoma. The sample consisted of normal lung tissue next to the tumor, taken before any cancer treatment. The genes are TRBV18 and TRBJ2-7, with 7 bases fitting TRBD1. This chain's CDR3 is CASSYNRGYEQYF. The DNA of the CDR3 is TGTGCCAGCTCATACAACAGGGGCTACGAGCAGTACTTC.